The 7 T cell receptor beta chains presented below share a single source sample, sequenced in a study of T cells in localized non-small cell lung cancer (dated by TCRdb to about 2020). Libraries were constructed by the immunoSEQ multiplex PCR assay. Entries here come from immuneACCESS through TCRdb and include only in-frame sequences with V and J called. Some clones fail to appear in such tables; in the studies checked, an unresolved V gene covers under half of the shortfall, and the cause of the remainder is unknown. For this sample there are 27,000 or so clones; 82% appear just once. Over 4% of the sample is in the top ten clones. The material sequenced was peripheral blood, taken before any cancer treatment. The origin of the receptors is a woman aged 40 to 75 with stage I lung adenocarcinoma.

V gene TRBV12-5 combines with J gene TRBJ2-5; D may be TRBD1 (5 bases). Trimming left V 1 base short and J 2 bases short, with 14 bases between. Germline values: CDR1 LGHNT, CDR2 FRNRAP. CDR3 size: 16 residues. CDR3 nucleotides: TGTGCTAGTGGTTTGGCTCCAGGGCCCAGGCAAGAGACCCAGTACTTC. Translated: CASGLAPGPRQETQYF.

This clone was seen a handful of times. The gene calls are TRBV5-6 and TRBJ1-1, with D possibly TRBD1 on 5 matching bases. V was shortened by 3 bases and J by 7 bases, with 13 bases between the two germline ends. This CDR3 has 13 amino acids. Per the germline V gene, CDR1 is SGHDT and CDR2 is YYEEEE. CDR3 sequence (DNA): TGTGCCAGCAGCTCAATTCAGGGATATGAAGCTTTCTTT. Protein sequence: CASSSIQGYEAFF.

This clone showed up just once. The chain links TRBV5-1 to TRBJ1-1; D is undetermined. V was trimmed by 2 bases and J by 3 bases, leaving 5 bases between them. Germline CDR1 SGHRS, CDR2 YFSETQ. The CDR3 has 12 amino acids. In DNA, the CDR3 is TGCGCCAGCAGCTTCGATTACACTGAAGCTTTCTTT. It encodes CASSFDYTEAFF.

CDR3 residues: CASSIEGRSNQPQHF. The CDR3 DNA sequence: TGTGCCAGTAGTATTGAGGGGCGCAGCAATCAGCCCCAGCATTTT. The V gene is TRBV19, the J gene TRBJ1-5; perhaps TRBD1 as D (5 bases). Germline values: CDR1 LNHDA, CDR2 SQIVND (reference sequence). Trimming removed 3 bases at V and 1 base at J, with 10 bases between. The CDR3 length is 15 residues.

In its sample, this clone ranks as medium-sized. This chain connects TRBV5-1 to TRBJ2-7; 10 bases fit TRBD1. The germline V gene has CDR1 SGHRS and CDR2 YFSETQ. The J segment lost 4 bases and the V segment lost 4 bases, leaving 5 bases of the junction unmatched. The CDR3 consists of 14 residues. The CDR3 loop reads CASSGTGVWYEQYF. The CDR3 nucleotides are TGCGCCAGCAGCGGGACAGGGGTTTGGTACGAGCAGTACTTC.

The J gene is TRBJ1-1, the V gene TRBV6-5; D unresolved. The V gene's germline CDR1 is MNHEY and CDR2 SVGAGI. The germline V and J ends were trimmed by 0 bases and 1 base, with 9 bases remaining between them. The CDR3 has 15 amino acids. CDR3 bases: TGTGCCAGCAGTTACTCGATAACGGGGAACACTGAAGCTTTCTTT. Translating gives CASSYSITGNTEAFF.

This chain uses TRBV7-8 with TRBJ1-1; D gene unclear. The germline CDR1 and CDR2 sequences are SGHVS and FQNEAQ. The CDR3 runs to 11 residues. V lost 4 bases and J lost 10, with 10 bases in between. The CDR3 DNA sequence: TGTGCCAGCAGCTCGGGTTTTGGAGCTTTCTTT. It encodes CASSSGFGAFF. The entire variable domain, with the rest obtained from reference TRBV7-8 and TRBJ1-1, is as follows: GAGVSQSPRYKVAKRGQDVALRCDPISGHVSLFWYQQALGQGPEFLTYFQNEAQLDKSGLPSDRFFAERPEGSVSTLKIQRTQQEDSAVYLCASSSGFGAFFGQGTRLTVV.